The sequence of this TCR beta chain was determined in a study of neurological immune-mediated disorders. Whole-study results and caveats: Private repertoires in all groups were suggested, as expanded clones shared no CDR3 amino acid sequences across subjects.

5'RACE with 10-nucleotide random UMIs produced the cDNA. TCRdb fed the 5' RACE reads into MiXCR, producing one record per CDR3 protein. The sample records roughly 100,000 distinct CDR3 sequences, 10% to 11% being singletons. This CDR3 region has 13 residues. Trimming removed 4 bases at V and 0 bases at J, with 6 bases between. Germline lookup yields CDR1 KGHDR and CDR2 SFDVKD. This clonotype was recorded at least ten times. Its target is not known. The time point is: longitudinal time-point 3. Unsorted libraries were prepared from 2 million PBMCs that had been stored at -80 C. The sample consisted of PBMCs. The source of this sequence is a female donor with HTLV-1-associated myelopathy (HAM/TSP). The V call is TRBV24-1, the J call TRBJ2-7, with D unresolved. The CDR3: CATSDAGSYEQYF. The CDR3 nucleotides read TGTGCCACCAGTGACGCAGGCTCCTACGAGCAGTACTTC.